A selection of T cell receptor beta chains follows, all from one sample in a study of blood T cell repertoires in COVID-19. Some clones are missing from TCRdb's copy, which holds only in-frame ones; the method was immunoSEQ multiplex PCR. The sample lists some 270,000 clones, roughly 85% occurring once. Specimen: PBMCs or T cells enriched from blood (not recorded which). The receptors were sampled from a woman aged 50 to 65 with acute COVID-19. Each CDR3 is given with its conserved first and last residue. D genes are given only for firm matches. The size entry is marked missing in some rows and otherwise reads once, few, many or a size class.

TRBV15	NA	NA	TRBJ1-2	TGTGCCACCAGCCGCACCACCAGGGATTATGGCTACACCTTC	CATSRTTRDYGYTF
TRBV3-1/TRBV3-2	once	NA	TRBJ1-1	TGTGCCAGCACCCACGGTTCGGCTAGGGGCACTGAAGCTTTCTTT	CASTHGSARGTEAFF
TRBV7-2	NA	NA	TRBJ2-7	TGTGCCAGCAGTTCTAGGGGGTACGAGCAGTACTTC	CASSSRGYEQYF
TRBV27	NA	TRBD1	TRBJ2-7	TGTGCCAGCAGTTTCTCCCGACAGGGGGGTTCCGAGCAGTACTTC	CASSFSRQGGSEQYF
TRBV7-2	NA	NA	TRBJ1-1	TGTGCCAGCAGCTTTAGCAGCAACACTGAAGCTTTCTTT	CASSFSSNTEAFF
TRBV4-1	NA	TRBD1	TRBJ1-5	TGCGCCAGCAGCCGAGCGACAGGGCCCAATCAGCCCCAGCATTTT	CASSRATGPNQPQHF
TRBV3-1/TRBV3-2	once	TRBD1	TRBJ2-5	TGTGCCAGCAGGGGGCGGGACAGGGCTCAAGAGACCCAGTACTTC	CASRGRDRAQETQYF
TRBV5-1	NA	NA	TRBJ1-1	TGCGCCAGCAGCTTGGGTGGGAGTGACACTGAAGCTTTCTTT	CASSLGGSDTEAFF
TRBV10-3	NA	TRBD1	TRBJ1-4	TGTGCCACCGGGACAGTAACGAATGAAAAACTGTTTTTT	CATGTVTNEKLFF
TRBV7-9	NA	NA	TRBJ1-1	TGTGCCAGCAGCATTAAATTTGAAGCTTTCTTT	CASSIKFEAFF
TRBV5-1	NA	TRBD1	TRBJ1-6	TGCGCCAGCAGCTCATCTACAGGGGTAAATTCACCCCTCCACTTT	CASSSSTGVNSPLHF
TRBV7-2	NA	NA	TRBJ1-1	TGTGCCAGCAACACTCCCCCGGGGGCTGAAGCTTTCTTT	CASNTPPGAEAFF
TRBV5-5	NA	NA	TRBJ1-4	TGTGCCAGCAGCTTGGGACAGGTCCCCTCCTATAATGAAAAACTGTTTTTT	CASSLGQVPSYNEKLFF
TRBV6-5	NA	NA	TRBJ2-1	TGTGCCAGCAAACTAGCCACTCCCTACAATGAGCAGTTCTTC	CASKLATPYNEQFF
TRBV30	NA	NA	TRBJ1-3	TGTGCCTGGAATAACGTAGACACCATATATTTT	CAWNNVDTIYF
TRBV10-2	NA	TRBD1	TRBJ1-2	TGCGCCAGCCGGGAAAAGACAGGGGACTATGGCTACACCTTC	CASREKTGDYGYTF
TRBV2	NA	NA	TRBJ1-5	TGTGCCAGCAGTGAATCGAATTTGAGGGGGAATCAGCCCCAGCATTTT	CASSESNLRGNQPQHF
TRBV10-2	NA	NA	TRBJ1-2	TGCGCCTGTTCGGACAGCGCCAACTATGGCTACACCTTC	CACSDSANYGYTF
TRBV25-1	NA	NA	TRBJ2-5	TGTGCCAGCAGTGACCCCACGGGGGAACCGGCGGAGACCCAGTACTTC	CASSDPTGEPAETQYF
TRBV7-3	NA	NA	TRBJ2-2	TGTGCCAGCAGCTTAAGCAGGGCCTCGAACACCGGGGAGCTGTTTTTT	CASSLSRASNTGELFF
TRBV4-1	NA	NA	TRBJ2-1	TGCGCCAGCAGCCAAGCGGACAGTAATGAGCAGTTCTTC	CASSQADSNEQFF
TRBV28	NA	NA	TRBJ1-2	TGTGCCAGCAGTCGTCGTAACTATGGCTACACCTTC	CASSRRNYGYTF
TRBV5-1	NA	NA	TRBJ1-1	TGCGCCAGCAGCCCCGGGAGACCTAAAGCTGAAGCTTTCTTT	CASSPGRPKAEAFF
TRBV9	few	TRBD2	TRBJ2-3	TGTGCCAGCAGCGAGGCTAGCGGGGGGCCGGCAGATACGCAGTATTTT	CASSEASGGPADTQYF
TRBV5-4	NA	TRBD2	TRBJ2-1	TGTGCCAGCAGCTTAGCGGGGGGGATGTATGAGCAGTTCTTC	CASSLAGGMYEQFF
TRBV7-6	NA	NA	TRBJ1-1	TGTGCCAGCAGTCAAGGGAGCATGAACACTGAAGCTTTCTTT	CASSQGSMNTEAFF
TRBV18	NA	TRBD1	TRBJ2-4	TGTGCCAGCTCACCAGGACAGGGAATGAACATTCAGTACTTC	CASSPGQGMNIQYF
TRBV6-2/TRBV6-3	NA	TRBD1	TRBJ2-5	TGTGCCAGCAGTTACCTACAGGGGCGAGAGACCCAGTACTTC	CASSYLQGRETQYF
TRBV19	NA	TRBD1	TRBJ2-7	TGTGCCAGTAGGCCAACAGGGGCGTCCTACGAGCAGTACTTC	CASRPTGASYEQYF
TRBV18	NA	NA	TRBJ2-7	TGTGCCAGCTCACCAGAAGCAGGAATCCACGAGCAGTACTTC	CASSPEAGIHEQYF
TRBV27	NA	TRBD1	TRBJ1-2	TGTGCCAGCAGAGGTCGGACAGGCAACTATGGCTACACCTTC	CASRGRTGNYGYTF
TRBV18	NA	NA	TRBJ1-1	TGTGCCAGCTCACCGTTCCCGAGCACTGAAGCTTTCTTT	CASSPFPSTEAFF
TRBV3-1/TRBV3-2	NA	NA	TRBJ1-4	TGTGCCAGCAGCCAAGACTCCGGTGAAAAACTGTTTTTT	CASSQDSGEKLFF
TRBV9	NA	NA	TRBJ1-2	TGTGCCAGCAGCGTAGATGTAGGGGTAGTGGGTGGCTACACCTTC	CASSVDVGVVGGYTF
TRBV18	NA	TRBD2	TRBJ2-3	TGTGCCAGCTCACCGAAGAGTCCGAGGACTAGCGGGGGAGATGATACGCAGTATTTT	CASSPKSPRTSGGDDTQYF
TRBV5-4	NA	NA	TRBJ1-1	TGTGCCAGCAGCTCCCCGCAGGGCTTGAACACTGAAGCTTTCTTT	CASSSPQGLNTEAFF
TRBV19	NA	TRBD1	TRBJ1-3	TGTGCCAGTAAGATGAATAGACAGGGCCGACTTGGAAACACCATATATTTT	CASKMNRQGRLGNTIYF
TRBV27	NA	TRBD2	TRBJ2-1	TGTGCCAGCAGTTTAGTCGGGGGGGATTACAATGAGCAGTTCTTC	CASSLVGGDYNEQFF
TRBV15	NA	NA	TRBJ2-7	TGTGCCACCAGCAGAGCCCGACAGAGGGAGCAGTACTTC	CATSRARQREQYF
TRBV30	NA	NA	TRBJ1-6	TGTGCCTGGGAGAGCCAGGGGAACAATTCACCCCTCCACTTT	CAWESQGNNSPLHF
TRBV19	NA	NA	TRBJ1-5	TGTGCCGGCGGCCCCTCCGGGTCGATCCGCAATCAGCCCCAGCATTTT	CAGGPSGSIRNQPQHF
TRBV7-2	few	NA	TRBJ2-5	TGTGCCAGCAGCTTACTACGGGATGGCGAGACCCAGTACTTC	CASSLLRDGETQYF
TRBV29-1	NA	NA	TRBJ2-5	TGCAGCGCGGACGTCGGGACATCAGAGACCCAGTACTTC	CSADVGTSETQYF